This entry lists 28 T cell receptor beta chains sequenced from one sample in a study of blood T cell repertoires in COVID-19. Method: immunoSEQ multiplex PCR; TCRdb's copy keeps in-frame clones and lacks some. The sample records under 15,000 clones, 65% to 80% being singletons. Specimen: peripheral blood. Receptor source: a woman of 80 years or more with acute or convalescent COVID-19.

This chain connects TRBV11-2 to TRBJ2-4, with TRBD2 as a possible D gene (7 bases). The ends were cut back, 4 bases at V and 5 bases at J, with 24 bases in the middle. The CDR3 runs to 18 residues. The germline CDR1 and CDR2 sequences are SGHAT and FQNNGV. The CDR3, as DNA: TGTGCCAGCAGCTCGTACTGGGGGGGGGCCTGGGGCCAAAACATTCAGTACTTC. Residues: CASSSYWGGAWGQNIQYF. Variable domain in full (rest from reference TRBV11-2 and TRBJ2-4): EAGVAQSPRYKIIEKRQSVAFWCNPISGHATLYWYQQILGQGPKLLIQFQNNGVVDDSQLPKDRFSAERLKGVDSTLKIQPAKLEDSAVYLCASSSYWGGAWGQNIQYFGAGTRLSVL.

The chain joins TRBV4-1 to TRBJ2-1, with 11 bases matching TRBD2. J lost 1 base, V lost 0 bases, and 8 bases had no gene match. The CDR3 is 19 amino acids. The germline CDR1 and CDR2 sequences are MGHRA and YSYEKL. DNA for the CDR3: TGCGCCAGCAGCCAAGATATTAGCGGGGGGGCCCTATCCTACAATGAGCAGTTCTTC. Protein product: CASSQDISGGALSYNEQFF.

The chain joins TRBV12-3 or TRBV12-4 to TRBJ2-1; D unresolved. The CDR3 is 11 residues long. V was cut by 6 bases and J by 8 bases, with 8 bases left in between. CDR3 sequence reads: CASSSVYEQFF. CDR3 bases: TGTGCCAGCAGCTCTGTATATGAGCAGTTCTTC.

The rearrangement uses TRBV5-6 and TRBJ1-4, with 8 bases matching TRBD1. The CDR3 totals 15 residues. Germline loops: CDR1 SGHDT, CDR2 YYEEEE. V shed 4 bases, J shed 6 bases, and the junction held 8 bases outside the gene matches. The CDR3 bases are TGTGCCAGCAGCCACCTCAGGGGGCAAGATGAAAAACTGTTTTTT. Protein product: CASSHLRGQDEKLFF.

V usage is TRBV5-1 and J usage is TRBJ1-2; TRBD1 aligns across 7 bases. Per the germline V gene, CDR1 is SGHRS and CDR2 is YFSETQ. The CDR3 runs to 15 residues. After removal of 0 bases from V and 3 bases from J, the junction contained 5 bases not matched to a gene. Here the CDR3 reads CASSLDSGGYYGYTF. The CDR3 DNA follows: TGCGCCAGCAGCTTGGATTCAGGGGGTTACTATGGCTACACCTTC.

J is TRBJ2-2 and V is TRBV6-4, with no clear D. Trimming took off 4 bases at V and 6 bases at J, with 12 bases between the two ends. This CDR3 comprises 14 residues. Germline CDR1 MRHNA, CDR2 SNTAGT. The chain's CDR3 is CASSVHSLSGELFF. The CDR3 DNA sequence: TGTGCCAGCAGTGTGCACAGTTTGTCCGGGGAGCTGTTTTTT.

V is TRBV6-9 and J is TRBJ1-5, with 7 bases matching TRBD1. After removal of 2 bases from V and 0 bases from J, the junction contained 4 bases not matched to a gene. The CDR3 has 16 amino acids. Per the germline V gene, CDR1 is MNHGY and CDR2 is SVAAGI. This CDR3 reads CASSYTDRSSNQPQHF. For the CDR3, the DNA is TGTGCCAGCAGTTATACGGACAGGTCTAGCAATCAGCCCCAGCATTTT.

This chain uses TRBV28 with TRBJ1-6; 9 positions match TRBD1. The CDR3 has 14 residues. V trimming: 6 bases; J trimming: 6 bases; junction bases outside the gene matches: 3. Per germline, CDR1 MDHEN and CDR2 SYDVKM. The CDR3 here is CASSYRGLNSPLHF. The CDR3 nucleotides read TGTGCCAGCAGCTACAGGGGGCTTAATTCACCCCTCCACTTT.

The V gene is TRBV11-3, the J gene TRBJ2-1, with D possibly matching TRBD2 (6 bases). Germline V lookup: CDR1 SGHNT, CDR2 YENEEA. The V gene lost 0 bases and the J gene lost 4 bases, with 13 bases spanning the gap. The CDR3 loop spans 16 amino acids. The CDR3 region has the DNA TGTGCCAGCAGCTTAGATCTAAGCGCGGGGTACAATGAGCAGTTCTTC. As protein: CASSLDLSAGYNEQFF. The whole variable domain, remainder taken from reference TRBV11-3 and TRBJ2-1, is EAGVVQSPRYKIIEKKQPVAFWCNPISGHNTLYWYLQNLGQGPELLIRYENEEAVDDSQLPKDRFSAERLKGVDSTLKIQPAELGDSAVYLCASSLDLSAGYNEQFFGPGTRLTVL.

The chain uses TRBV6-5 and TRBJ1-2, with a tentative D call TRBD1 (6 bases). The CDR3 consists of 13 residues. Looked up from germline, CDR1 is MNHEY and CDR2 is SVGAGI. V was trimmed by 10 bases and J by 4 bases, leaving 16 bases between them. The CDR3, as DNA: TGTGCCATCGCCGGGGGGCTTGCCTATGGCTACACCTTC. This codes for CAIAGGLAYGYTF.

This clone has just a few counts. The chain links TRBV7-8 to TRBJ2-3; 10 nucleotides align to TRBD1. This CDR3 contains 15 residues. The J segment lost 5 bases and the V segment lost 6 bases, leaving 8 bases of the junction unmatched. From germline, CDR1 is SGHVS and CDR2 FQNEAQ. The CDR3 protein is CASSLDRGPGDTQYF. The DNA of the CDR3 is TGTGCCAGCAGTCTTGACAGGGGGCCTGGAGATACGCAGTATTTT.

The J gene is TRBJ1-4, the V gene TRBV7-2; perhaps TRBD1 as D (5 bases). The germline V gene has CDR1 SGHTA and CDR2 FQGNSA. The CDR3 sequence is 14 residues long. V lost 0 bases and J lost 8, with 10 bases in between. In DNA form, the CDR3 reads TGTGCCAGCAGCTTAGCGCTGAGACAGGAAAAACTGTTTTTT. Translating it yields CASSLALRQEKLFF.

The chain recombines TRBV5-1 with TRBJ1-2, with 7 bases aligning to TRBD1. J gave up 0 bases and V 3 bases, and 8 bases lay outside the gene matches. Germline V gene lookup returns CDR1 SGHRS and CDR2 YFSETQ. The CDR3 has 16 amino acids. The CDR3 here is CASSYGTDMSNYGYTF. CDR3 bases: TGCGCCAGCAGCTACGGGACAGATATGTCTAACTATGGCTACACCTTC.

The genes are TRBV29-1 and TRBJ1-1, with 10 bases aligning to TRBD1. This CDR3 has 14 residues. The germline gives CDR1 SQVTM, CDR2 ANQGSEA. The J segment lost 6 bases and the V segment lost 4 bases, leaving 8 bases of the junction unmatched. The DNA for the CDR3 is TGCAGCGTTGGAGTTGCCGGGACAGGGGCTGAAGCTTTCTTT. Protein product: CSVGVAGTGAEAFF. Full variable domain (rest looked up from reference TRBV29-1 and TRBJ1-1): SAVISQKPSRDICQRGTSLTIQCQVDSQVTMMFWYRQQPGQSLTLIATANQGSEATYESGFVIDKFPISRPNLTFSTLTVSNMSPEDSSIYLCSVGVAGTGAEAFFGQGTRLTVV.

This clone was counted a single time. The V gene is TRBV20-1, the J gene TRBJ1-2; TRBD1 aligns across 12 bases. Germline lookup yields CDR1 DFQATT and CDR2 SNEGSKA (reference sequence). The CDR3 contains 14 residues. V dropped 3 bases and J dropped 6; count of bases not matched to a gene: 5. The CDR3 DNA follows: TGCAGTGCTAGTCCGGGACAGGGGGCGGATGGCTACACCTTC. Translating gives CSASPGQGADGYTF.

This rearrangement joins TRBV6-5 to TRBJ1-1; no firm D call. The germline CDR1 and CDR2 sequences are MNHEY and SVGAGI. Trimming stripped 3 bases from V and 5 bases from J, with 13 bases between. There are 14 residues in the CDR3. CDR3 sequence (DNA): TGTGCCAGCAGTTATGCGGGGAGAGGGACTGAAGCTTTCTTT. Translating gives CASSYAGRGTEAFF.

The chain uses TRBV6-4 and TRBJ2-3, with a weak D call TRBD2 (7 bases). V shed 0 bases and J shed 5 bases, with 12 bases lying between them. The germline gives CDR1 MRHNA, CDR2 SNTAGT. This CDR3 is 15 amino acids long. The CDR3 spells CASSDSAGAIDTQYF. CDR3 DNA: TGTGCCAGCAGTGACTCGGCGGGGGCGATAGATACGCAGTATTTT.

The chain carries TRBV14 and TRBJ1-6; D perhaps matches TRBD1 (6 bases). The CDR3 runs 17 residues. V gave up 0 bases and J gave up 5 bases, with 14 bases separating them. CDR1 and CDR2 (germline): SGHDN, FVKESK. CDR3 nucleotide sequence: TGTGCCAGCAGCCAAGACGAGGGGGGGCTCGATAATTCACCCCTCCACTTT. Translated, it gives CASSQDEGGLDNSPLHF.

The chain recombines TRBV7-2 with TRBJ1-2; 8 bases agree with TRBD1. This CDR3 contains 16 residues. Trimming cost V 1 base and J 8 bases; bases outside gene matches: 12. Germline values: CDR1 SGHTA, CDR2 FQGNSA. CDR3 region: CASSLEHLQGAQGYTF. CDR3 bases: TGTGCCAGCAGCTTAGAGCACCTCCAGGGGGCGCAGGGCTACACCTTC. Full variable domain (outside the CDR3, taken from reference TRBV7-2 and TRBJ1-2): GAGVSQSPSNKVTEKGKDVELRCDPISGHTALYWYRQSLGQGLEFLIYFQGNSAPDKSGLPSDRFSAERTGGSVSTLTIQRTQQEDSAVYLCASSLEHLQGAQGYTFGSGTRLTVV.

The chain couples TRBV6-5 to TRBJ1-5, with D possibly matching TRBD1 (5 bases). CDR1 is MNHEY, CDR2 SVGAGI, per germline. V was clipped by 0 bases and J by 4 bases, with 13 bases between them. This CDR3 comprises 16 residues. The CDR3: CASSYSFRAGNQPQHF. The CDR3 nucleotides read TGTGCCAGCAGTTACTCTTTCAGGGCAGGGAATCAGCCCCAGCATTTT.

The rearrangement links TRBV5-4 to TRBJ2-3; D uncertain. V lost 0 bases, J lost 2 bases, and 10 bases lay in between. This CDR3 comprises 15 residues. The germline gives CDR1 SGHNT, CDR2 YYREEE (reference sequence). DNA of the CDR3: TGTGCCAGCAGCTTGGTGGGCGTTATCACAGATACGCAGTATTTT. This translates into CASSLVGVITDTQYF.

The genes are TRBV29-1 and TRBJ2-5; TRBD1 matches 9 bases. In germline, CDR1 is SQVTM, CDR2 ANQGSEA. Trimming took 4 bases from V and 4 from J; bases not matched to a gene: 7. This CDR3 is built from 14 residues. This CDR3 reads CSVAGDRARETQYF. As DNA, the CDR3 is TGCAGCGTTGCGGGGGACAGGGCCAGAGAGACCCAGTACTTC.

This sequence joins TRBV24-1 and TRBJ1-2, with 8 bases aligning to TRBD1. Trimming at V came to 6 bases and at J to 8 bases, leaving 10 bases not matched to a gene. This CDR3 is 14 amino acids long. Germline V CDR1 and CDR2: KGHDR, SFDVKD. The CDR3 region is CATSQSTGTGGYTF. Here the CDR3 DNA reads TGTGCCACCAGTCAATCTACCGGGACAGGAGGCTACACCTTC.

This sequence joins TRBV20-1 and TRBJ2-1, with TRBD1 identical over 8 bases. In germline, CDR1 is DFQATT, CDR2 SNEGSKA (reference sequence). The CDR3 totals 16 residues. The V and J ends lost 3 bases and 3 bases, in that order; junction bases with no gene match: 10. The CDR3 DNA sequence: TGCAGTGCTAGTTCCCAGGGGGCTGATGTCTACAATGAGCAGTTCTTC. Protein sequence: CSASSQGADVYNEQFF.

CDR3 in amino acids: CSASVEGAGTEAFF. For the CDR3, the DNA is TGCAGTGCTAGTGTTGAGGGGGCCGGCACTGAAGCTTTCTTT. The chain joins TRBV20-1 to TRBJ1-1, with 7 bases identical to TRBD1. After removal of 3 bases from V and 4 bases from J, the junction contained 8 bases not matched to a gene. The CDR3 runs 14 residues. The germline gives CDR1 DFQATT, CDR2 SNEGSKA (reference sequence).

The CDR3 DNA reads as TGTGCCAGCAGCTTAACGAGGGGGGGCACTGAAGCTTTCTTT. It encodes CASSLTRGGTEAFF. The V and J genes are TRBV11-1 and TRBJ1-1, with a possible D match to TRBD1 (6 bases). The CDR3 sequence is 14 residues long. Germline values: CDR1 SGHAT, CDR2 FQDESV (reference sequence). Between the trimmed V and J ends, which lost 2 bases and 4 bases, there was a span of 11 bases.

This chain connects TRBV27 to TRBJ1-3; 10 bases agree with TRBD1. CDR1 is MNHEY, CDR2 SMNVEV, per germline (reference sequence). The V segment lost 7 bases and the J segment 10 bases; nucleotides outside the gene matches: 10. This CDR3 comprises 14 residues. Written as DNA, the CDR3 is TGTGCCAGCAAACCGACAGGGGGCGGTTGGACCATATATTTT. Protein product: CASKPTGGGWTIYF.

The genes are TRBV18 and TRBJ2-3; weak D call: TRBD2 (6 bases). V was trimmed by 3 bases and J by 2 bases, leaving 15 bases between them. The CDR3 sequence is 16 residues long. CDR1 and CDR2 (germline): KGHSH, LQKENI. CDR3 sequence (DNA): TGTGCCAGCTCACCCCTGCGGGGCGGCATCACAGATACGCAGTATTTT. As protein: CASSPLRGGITDTQYF.